This TCR beta chain appears in the sequencing data of a study of shared clonotypes between healthy human individuals. Positive CCR7 selection of CD45RO-negative cells yielded the naive CD8 cells, and terminally differentiated effector memory CD45RA+ cells were excluded. Trimming left V 2 bases short and J 2 bases short, with 17 bases between. This CDR3 comprises 17 residues. Per the germline V gene, CDR1 is LGHNA and CDR2 is YSLEER. Generated by immunoSEQ multiplex PCR, the TCRdb table keeps only in-frame clones and is missing some. The data hold about 1.9 million clones, with around 93% observed a single time.

This sequence was found in a young man in good health. Some clones in this sample may be carry-over from other donors' samples. The sequenced material came from naive CD8+ T cells from PBMCs. V gene TRBV4-3 combines with J gene TRBJ2-3; D might be TRBD2 (6 bases). The CDR3 region is CASSQSLGSGYTDTQYF. The DNA of the CDR3 is TGCGCCAGCAGCCAATCTCTGGGTAGCGGATACACAGATACGCAGTATTTT.